Listed here are 19 T cell receptor beta chains from one sample, sequenced in a study of PD-1 blockade in mismatch repair-deficient tumors. The method was immunoSEQ multiplex PCR; TCRdb's version includes in-frame clones alone and lacks a portion of them. The data hold some 110,000 clones, with roughly 80% observed a single time. Sequencing used peripheral blood, obtained 60 weeks after starting pembrolizumab. These receptors all stem from an adult with mismatch repair-deficient cancer.

The chain carries TRBV2 and TRBJ2-1, with a possible D match to TRBD1 (5 bases). This CDR3 comprises 14 residues. The V gene's germline CDR1 is SNHLY and CDR2 FYNNEI. V lost 1 base to trimming and J lost 6 bases, with 10 bases between them. The CDR3 reads CASSEGGSVNEQFF. DNA for the CDR3: TGTGCCAGCAGTGAAGGGGGCTCTGTCAATGAGCAGTTCTTC.

To note about this clone: Other DNA variants within this sample encode the same CDR3. V is TRBV6-5 and J is TRBJ2-7, with D possibly TRBD1 on 5 matching bases. The CDR3 length is 14 residues. In germline, CDR1 is MNHEY, CDR2 SVGAGI. Trimming removed 2 bases from V and 1 base from J, with 9 bases in between. The CDR3 bases are TGTGCCAGCAGTTACCGACAGAGTTCCTACGAGCAGTACTTC. This codes for CASSYRQSSYEQYF.

This chain joins TRBV5-6 and TRBJ2-5, with D unresolved. Trimming shortened V by 0 bases and J by 5 bases, and 14 bases separated the two germline ends. This CDR3 region has 15 residues. Per germline, CDR1 SGHDT and CDR2 YYEEEE. For the CDR3, the DNA is TGTGCCAGCAGCTTGGTGGGGTGGCAGTTCGAGACCCAGTACTTC. Encoded protein: CASSLVGWQFETQYF.

V is TRBV9 and J is TRBJ2-5, with 10 bases matching TRBD2. Germline V gene data show CDR1 as SGDLS and CDR2 as YYNGEE. Germline trimming cut 4 bases from V and 5 bases from J; bases unmatched to any gene: 5. This CDR3 spans 14 amino acids. The CDR3 region is CASSFGTSAETQYF. In nucleotides, the CDR3 is TGTGCCAGCAGCTTCGGGACTAGCGCTGAGACCCAGTACTTC.

V and J are TRBV25-1 and TRBJ2-3; 9 bases line up with TRBD1. The germline gives CDR1 MGHDK, CDR2 SYGVNS. With V trimmed by 6 bases and J by 2 bases, 6 bases remained unmatched. The CDR3 is 15 residues long. CDR3 DNA sequence: TGTGCCAGCAGAACCGGGACAGGGCACACAGATACGCAGTATTTT. Amino acid sequence: CASRTGTGHTDTQYF.

The chain joins TRBV29-1 to TRBJ2-3; 8 nucleotides align to TRBD2. The V and J ends lost 4 bases and 3 bases, in that order; junction bases with no gene match: 6. This CDR3 is 14 amino acids long. Germline values: CDR1 SQVTM, CDR2 ANQGSEA. The CDR3 spells CSVGAGGGTDTQYF. CDR3 nucleotides: TGCAGCGTTGGGGCGGGAGGAGGGACAGATACGCAGTATTTT.

The chain employs TRBV7-2 and TRBJ2-7, with 9 bases fitting TRBD1. V shed 5 bases, J shed 5 bases, and the junction held 7 bases outside the gene matches. This CDR3 contains 14 residues. Looked up from germline, CDR1 is SGHTA and CDR2 is FQGNSA. The CDR3 nucleotides are TGTGCCAGCAGCCGGACAGGGGATTTCAACGAGCAGTACTTC. This translates into CASSRTGDFNEQYF. Looking up the rest from reference TRBV7-2 and TRBJ2-7 gives the full variable domain: GAGVSQSPSNKVTEKGKDVELRCDPISGHTALYWYRQSLGQGLEFLIYFQGNSAPDKSGLPSDRFSAERTGGSVSTLTIQRTQQEDSAVYLCASSRTGDFNEQYFGPGTRLTVT.

The chain recombines TRBV6-5 with TRBJ1-5; D might be TRBD1 (6 bases). CDR1 MNHEY and CDR2 SVGAGI come from the germline V gene. Trimming cost V 0 bases and J 15 bases, with 12 bases left between them. The CDR3 totals 12 residues. In DNA form, the CDR3 reads TGTGCCAGCAGTTACTCGGGGCAGGGGTGGCATTTT. Translated, it gives CASSYSGQGWHF.

V usage is TRBV19 and J usage is TRBJ1-1; D is unresolved. The germline V and J ends were trimmed by 7 bases and 5 bases, with 5 bases remaining between them. The CDR3 is 10 amino acids. Germline V gene data show CDR1 as LNHDA and CDR2 as SQIVND (reference sequence). The CDR3 coding sequence is TGTGCCAGTAAGAGAACTGAAGCTTTCTTT. This translates into CASKRTEAFF.

The J gene is TRBJ2-5, the V gene TRBV4-2; D gene ambiguous. The V end was cut by 0 bases, the J end by 5 bases, with 10 bases between. Per germline, CDR1 LGHNA and CDR2 YNFKEQ. The CDR3 runs 14 residues. The CDR3 DNA reads as TGTGCCAGCAGCCAAGAATTTTTCTTCGAGACCCAGTACTTC. Residues: CASSQEFFFETQYF.

V is TRBV2 and J is TRBJ1-2; the match to TRBD1 covers 7 bases. V shed 6 bases and J 5 bases; nucleotides not matched to a gene: 9. Germline CDR1 and CDR2: SNHLY and FYNNEI. This CDR3 is built from 14 residues. In DNA, the CDR3 is TGTGCCAGCAGGGCGACAGGGAGCCCATATGGCTACACCTTC. Amino acids: CASRATGSPYGYTF.

In this sample, this clone turned up once. V gene TRBV5-1 combines with J gene TRBJ1-1; no clear D gene. This CDR3 is 15 amino acids long. Germline assignment: CDR1 SGHRS and CDR2 YFSETQ. The V end lost 2 bases, the J end lost 0 bases, and 11 bases lay between the germline ends. The CDR3: CASSLSGNLNTEAFF. The CDR3 DNA sequence: TGCGCCAGCAGCTTATCGGGGAACCTGAACACTGAAGCTTTCTTT. Full variable domain (outside the CDR3, taken from reference TRBV5-1 and TRBJ1-1): KAGVTQTPRYLIKTRGQQVTLSCSPISGHRSVSWYQQTPGQGLQFLFEYFSETQRNKGNFPGRFSGRQFSNSRSEMNVSTLELGDSALYLCASSLSGNLNTEAFFGQGTRLTVV.

This clone was found a few times. The chain is built from TRBV25-1 and TRBJ2-7, with 7 bases aligning to TRBD1. The CDR3 runs to 15 residues. The V segment lost 4 bases and the J segment 1 base; nucleotides outside the gene matches: 7. CDR1 and CDR2 from the germline V gene are MGHDK and SYGVNS. The CDR3 is CASSGDNRGSYEQYF. Here the CDR3 DNA reads TGTGCCAGCAGTGGGGACAACAGGGGATCCTACGAGCAGTACTTC.

This chain connects TRBV5-5 to TRBJ2-3; D is possibly TRBD1 or TRBD2 (7 bases each). Germline CDR1 and CDR2: SGHKS and YYEKEE (reference sequence). The V and J ends lost 2 bases and 5 bases respectively, with 15 bases between them. The CDR3 consists of 15 residues. Written as DNA, the CDR3 is TGTGCCAGCAGCTTATGGGAGGGGGCAAGAGATACGCAGTATTTT. Protein sequence: CASSLWEGARDTQYF.

V usage is TRBV7-9 and J usage is TRBJ2-1, with unresolved D. Germline V gene sequence: CDR1 SEHNR, CDR2 FQNEAQ (reference sequence). This CDR3 comprises 14 residues. V lost 2 bases and J 3 bases, leaving 8 bases between the germline ends. The CDR3 reads CASSLSLDYNEQFF. CDR3 nucleotide sequence: TGTGCCAGCAGCTTATCCCTCGACTACAATGAGCAGTTCTTC.

The chain uses TRBV2 and TRBJ2-7; 13 nucleotides agree with TRBD2. Trimming cost V 6 bases and J 13 bases; bases outside gene matches: 12. The germline V gene has CDR1 SNHLY and CDR2 FYNNEI. CDR3 length equals 14 residues. The CDR3 loop reads CASRGTSGMGFVYF. CDR3 nucleotides: TGTGCCAGCAGAGGGACTAGCGGGATGGGGTTTGTTTACTTC.

The V call is TRBV2, the J call TRBJ1-1; 7 bases agree with TRBD1. The J segment lost 0 bases and the V segment lost 5 bases, leaving 6 bases of the junction unmatched. CDR3 length equals 15 residues. Germline CDR1 and CDR2: SNHLY and FYNNEI. Written as DNA, the CDR3 is TGTGCCAGCAGTAAGGGACAGACAATGAACACTGAAGCTTTCTTT. Its protein product is CASSKGQTMNTEAFF.

The chain combines TRBV6-1 with TRBJ2-1, with 8 bases identical to TRBD2. V shed 7 bases and J 9 bases; nucleotides not matched to a gene: 14. The CDR3 has 15 residues. Germline V lookup: CDR1 MNHNS, CDR2 SASEGT. In DNA, the CDR3 is TGTGCCAGCATCCCACTAGCGGCTGGGGTGGGTGAGCAGTTCTTC. Translating gives CASIPLAAGVGEQFF.

The J gene is TRBJ2-7, the V gene TRBV29-1, with 8 bases that match TRBD2. CDR1 is SQVTM, CDR2 ANQGSEA, per germline. The CDR3 is made up of 12 amino acids. The J segment lost 2 bases and the V segment lost 6 bases, leaving 3 bases of the junction unmatched. CDR3 nucleotide sequence: TGCAGCGTCCGGGAGGGGACCTACGAGCAGTACTTC. Protein product: CSVREGTYEQYF.